This section outlines one TCR beta chain sequence together with its context. In the authors' methods: Reference gene primers were amplified, and this amplification served to estimate nucleated cell counts. Using immunoSEQ multiplex PCR, the repertoire was profiled, and TCRdb retains in-frame clones only, with some absent. V and J calls and clone size are given by that table; D and trimming were obtained from the DNA. This sample yields under 100,000 clones, of which 75% to 90% are seen a single time; more than 1% belongs to the top ten. This specimen belongs to a study of blood T cell repertoires in COVID-19. Study overall: COVID-19 samples collected from the United States, Italy and Spain covered acute and convalescent phases. In each case, the material was cDNA or gDNA derived from T cells, B-cell-depleted T cells, or PBMCs.

The TCR comes from a human donor in a cohort sampled during active COVID-19. Material: peripheral blood.

The CDR3 bases are TGTGCCACCAGTGATTTTCAGGGCACAGATACGCAGTATTTT. Its protein is CATSDFQGTDTQYF. The V call is TRBV24-1, the J call TRBJ2-3; D not certain. Germline loops: CDR1 KGHDR, CDR2 SFDVKD. The CDR3 totals 14 residues. The V and J ends lost 1 base and 1 base respectively, with 5 bases between them.